The clone carrying this TCR beta chain was picked up many times. The antigen remains unidentified. The repertoire was sequenced with immunoSEQ multiplex PCR; TCRdb's copy has only in-frame clones and lacks some. The sample contains 50,000 to 70,000 clones, about 74% of which appear only once. Trimming removed 0 bases from V and 1 base from J, with 9 bases in between. The length of the CDR3 is 14 residues. Germline V gene lookup returns CDR1 GTSNPN and CDR2 SVGIG (reference sequence). The data are from a study of a mutant IDH1 vaccine in newly diagnosed glioma. Turning to the study itself: Onset of vaccination occurred 4-6 weeks following radiotherapy alone, or with temozolomide cycles.

This sample's time point: week 35, safety follow-up. The vaccine gave 300 ug of a 20-mer mutant IDH1 peptide subcutaneously per dose. New WHO grade 3 or 4 astrocytomas that were IDH1-mutant and ATRX-lost occurred in the donors. The chain uses TRBV30 and TRBJ1-1; D gene unclear. This clonotype was obtained from a man aged 50-59 years with glioma. The specimen comprised PBMCs, sampled from a glioma patient whose treatment included an IDH1 peptide vaccine. CDR3 nucleotide sequence: TGTGCCTGGAGTGTACTAGGCAAGAACACTGAAGCTTTCTTT. Encoded protein: CAWSVLGKNTEAFF. Variable domain in full (rest from reference TRBV30 and TRBJ1-1): SQTIHQWPATLVQPVGSPLSLECTVEGTSNPNLYWYRQAAGRGLQLLFYSVGIGQISSEVPQNLSASRPQDRQFILSSKKLLLSDSGFYLCAWSVLGKNTEAFFGQGTRLTVV.